Listed here are 17 T cell receptor beta chains from one sample, sequenced in a study of T cells in Graves' hyperthyroidism and ophthalmopathy. RNA transcripts provided the source from which TCR beta CDR3 regions were amplified. The HTBI primer set drove a first-round RT-PCR of the TCR CDR3. TCRdb fed the multiplex PCR reads into MiXCR, producing one record per CDR3 protein. The sample consists of 300,000 to 400,000 distinct CDR3 sequences, 15% to 20% of them appearing once. Input material: blood. The receptor source for this set is a woman aged 45-65 years with Graves' hyperthyroidism.

The V and J genes are TRBV6-1 and TRBJ2-2; unclear D gene. Germline values: CDR1 MNHNS, CDR2 SASEGT. V lost 8 bases and J 6 bases, leaving 16 bases between the germline ends. This CDR3 spans 14 amino acids. The CDR3 DNA sequence: TGTGCCAGCCGCCTTACGCTAGTGGCCGGGGAGCTGTTTTTT. Protein product: CASRLTLVAGELFF.

The genes are TRBV7-9 and TRBJ2-1, with 12 bases fitting TRBD1. Trimming took 4 bases from V and 9 from J; bases not matched to a gene: 13. The CDR3 spans 17 residues. The germline gives CDR1 SEHNR, CDR2 FQNEAQ (reference sequence). The CDR3, as DNA: TGTGCCAGCAGCTCATTGGGACAGGGGGCGCGATCAAGTGAGCAGTTCTTC. Translating it yields CASSSLGQGARSSEQFF.

This clonotype was seen a few times. The chain uses TRBV27 and TRBJ1-1, with a weak D call TRBD1 (6 bases). The CDR3 contains 16 residues. CDR1 and CDR2 from the germline V gene are MNHEY and SMNVEV (reference sequence). With 3 bases removed from V and 5 bases from J, the gap between germline ends came to 19 bases. This chain's CDR3 is CASSLGGGRIFTEAFF. The DNA for the CDR3 is TGTGCCAGCAGTTTGGGCGGGGGGCGCATATTTACTGAAGCTTTCTTT.

On this clonotype: Given a much more abundant clone one base away, this may be a read error. This rearrangement joins TRBV5-6 to TRBJ2-7; the D gene is possibly TRBD1 (6 bases). The J call is in doubt because the DNA end fits TRBJ2-1 better. Germline lookup yields CDR1 SGHDT and CDR2 YYEEEE. The CDR3 consists of 17 residues. The CDR3 is CASSSIPRTVNSYEQFF. The CDR3 DNA is TGTGCCAGCAGCTCGATTCCTAGGACAGTAAACTCCTACGAGCAGTTCTTC.

This clonotype was picked up a small number of times. The chain couples TRBV20-1 to TRBJ2-7, with 12 bases matching TRBD2. Looked up from germline, CDR1 is DFQATT and CDR2 is SNEGSKA (reference sequence). This CDR3 spans 14 amino acids. Trimming cost V 6 bases and J 6 bases; bases outside gene matches: 9. CDR3 loop: CSASTSGGNIEQYF. DNA for the CDR3: TGCAGTGCGAGTACTAGCGGGGGGAACATCGAGCAGTACTTC.

This clonotype was observed a few times. The chain carries TRBV20-1 and TRBJ1-1, with TRBD1 matching 8 bases. CDR1 DFQATT and CDR2 SNEGSKA come from the germline V gene (reference sequence). This CDR3 has 16 residues. Trimming at V came to 4 bases and at J to 0 bases, leaving 10 bases not matched to a gene. The DNA for the CDR3 is TGCAGTGCTATGGGGGCGAGGACAGGGATGAACACTGAAGCTTTCTTT. It codes for CSAMGARTGMNTEAFF.

The V gene is TRBV4-2, the J gene TRBJ2-5, with D unresolved. CDR3 size: 16 residues. V was pared by 2 bases and J by 0 bases, with 13 bases between. In germline, CDR1 is LGHNA, CDR2 YNFKEQ. CDR3 residues: CASSQFPSGNQETQYF. The CDR3 DNA sequence: TGTGCCAGCAGCCAATTTCCCTCGGGCAACCAAGAGACCCAGTACTTC.

About this clonotype itself: A much larger clone lies one base from this, so it may be a read error. The V call is TRBV12-3 or TRBV12-4, the J call TRBJ2-7; the D is unclear. The CDR3 consists of 11 residues. The V end was cut by 5 bases, the J end by 6 bases, with 8 bases between. The CDR3 sequence: CASSHGGEQYF. CDR3 coding DNA: TGTGCCAGCAGTCACGGTGGCGAGCAGTACTTC.

This chain uses TRBV5-6 with TRBJ2-7; 9 bases align to TRBD2. Germline V lookup: CDR1 SGHDT, CDR2 YYEEEE. This CDR3 region has 15 residues. The ends lost 0 bases at V and 7 bases at J; junction bases unmatched: 8. In nucleotides, the CDR3 is TGTGCCAGCAGCTTGGAGGGCGGGGGGGCGCTAGAGCAGTACGTC. Its translation: CASSLEGGGALEQYV.

This clonotype was observed at least ten times. The J gene is TRBJ1-5, the V gene TRBV6-1; D is unclear. This CDR3 spans 15 amino acids. V lost 4 bases and J 1 base, leaving 11 bases between the germline ends. From germline, CDR1 is MNHNS and CDR2 SASEGT. The CDR3 region is CASSVPRTSNQPQHF. The CDR3 nucleotides read TGTGCCAGCAGTGTCCCCCGCACAAGCAATCAGCCCCAGCATTTT.

The chain combines TRBV5-1 with TRBJ2-7; D is uncertain. V shed 0 bases and J shed 5 bases, with 15 bases lying between them. Per the germline V gene, CDR1 is SGHRS and CDR2 is YFSETQ. The CDR3 totals 15 residues. CDR3 bases: TGCGCCAGCAGCTTGGGAAGGGTAGGATTAGACGAGCAGTACGTC. Translated, it gives CASSLGRVGLDEQYV.

The CDR3 DNA reads TGTGCCAGCAGCTTAAGCCGACAGGGCCGTAATCAGCCCCAGCATTTT. This encodes CASSLSRQGRNQPQHF. The chain links TRBV7-8 to TRBJ1-5; TRBD1 agrees at 7 bases. Germline V gene data show CDR1 as SGHVS and CDR2 as FQNEAQ. J lost 4 bases, V lost 2 bases, and 8 bases had no gene match. The CDR3 consists of 16 residues.

This chain connects TRBV4-3 to TRBJ1-5; D call uncertain. The CDR3 spans 15 residues. V lost 0 bases to trimming and J lost 2 bases, with 8 bases between them. Per germline, CDR1 LGHNA and CDR2 YSLEER. CDR3 nucleotides: TGCGCCAGCAGCCAAGAGTATTTGGGCAATCAGCCCCAGCATTTT. This gives the protein CASSQEYLGNQPQHF.

This clonotype was seen repeatedly, ten times or more. The gene calls are TRBV11-2 and TRBJ2-3; unclear D gene. This CDR3 comprises 16 residues. The germline V gene has CDR1 SGHAT and CDR2 FQNNGV. With 1 base removed from V and 4 bases from J, the gap between germline ends came to 15 bases. CDR3 nucleotide sequence: TGTGCCAGCAGCTTAGTGTCGCAGGTAGTCGCAGATACGCAGTATTTT. Translating gives CASSLVSQVVADTQYF.

V is TRBV11-2 and J is TRBJ1-3; 11 bases align to TRBD1. Germline lookup yields CDR1 SGHAT and CDR2 FQNNGV. V lost 4 bases and J lost 4; bases outside the gene matches: 12. The CDR3 covers 18 residues. CDR3 DNA: TGTGCCAGCAGCTCATCAGGGACAGGGGGTTTTAGAGGAAACACCATATATTTT. It codes for CASSSSGTGGFRGNTIYF.

This clonotype has a count of ten or more. The V and J genes are TRBV7-9 and TRBJ2-7; D remains ambiguous. Germline CDR1 is SEHNR and CDR2 is FQNEAQ (reference sequence). V lost 6 bases, J lost 3 bases, and 18 bases lay in between. The CDR3 runs to 15 residues. CDR3 in amino acids: CASSPPSRSFYEQYF. CDR3 DNA: TGTGCCAGCAGTCCCCCCAGCCGATCCTTCTACGAGCAGTACTTC.

This clonotype has only a few counts. V gene TRBV6-2 or TRBV6-3 combines with J gene TRBJ2-3; no reliable D call. The CDR3 is made up of 11 amino acids. In germline, CDR1 is MNHEY, CDR2 SVGEGT. V gave up 6 bases and J gave up 7 bases, with 8 bases separating them. In nucleotides, the CDR3 is TGTGCCAGCAGAGAAGGGAATACGCAGTATTTT. This codes for CASREGNTQYF.